Listed below are T cell receptor beta chains from one sample, sequenced in a study of neurological immune-mediated disorders. TCRdb processed the 5' RACE reads anew with MiXCR; each CDR3 protein has one entry. The repertoire consists of about 30,000 distinct CDR3 sequences, with roughly 15% occurring once and the leading ten covering less than 35%. The source material was PBMCs. The source is a man aged 65 to 79 in good health. Both conserved end residues are part of each CDR3. The order of the fields is clone size, D gene, V gene, J gene, CDR3 protein, CDR3 DNA. D genes are given only for firm matches. Not all rows give a size; the values are once, few, many and, for expanded clones, a class.

clone_size: many
d_call: .
v_call: TRBV20-1
j_call: TRBJ2-5
cdr3_aa: CSAREVGGGLAEETQYF
cdr3_nt: TGCAGTGCTAGAGAGGTCGGGGGAGGCCTGGCTGAAGAGACCCAGTACTTC

clone_size: many
d_call: .
v_call: TRBV7-2
j_call: TRBJ1-3
cdr3_aa: CASSNQGGLAGNTIYF
cdr3_nt: TGTGCCAGCAGCAACCAGGGAGGGCTTGCTGGAAACACCATATATTTT

clone_size: .
d_call: TRBD2
v_call: TRBV11-2
j_call: TRBJ2-5
cdr3_aa: CASSLGSSGEPWTETQYF
cdr3_nt: TGTGCCAGCAGCTTAGGGTCTAGCGGGGAACCTTGGACGGAGACCCAGTACTTC

clone_size: many
d_call: TRBD1
v_call: TRBV3-1
j_call: TRBJ2-7
cdr3_aa: CASSPIGRTGEQYF
cdr3_nt: TGTGCCAGCAGCCCCATAGGAAGGACAGGCGAGCAGTACTTC

clone_size: many
d_call: TRBD1
v_call: TRBV5-8
j_call: TRBJ2-1
cdr3_aa: CASSTGQGAGYNEQFF
cdr3_nt: TGTGCCAGCAGCACGGGACAGGGGGCGGGATACAATGAGCAGTTCTTC

clone_size: many
d_call: TRBD2
v_call: TRBV11-2
j_call: TRBJ2-1
cdr3_aa: CASSLVYSSGGSYNEQFF
cdr3_nt: TGTGCCAGCAGCTTAGTGTATTCTAGCGGGGGGTCCTACAATGAGCAGTTCTTC

clone_size: many
d_call: .
v_call: TRBV4-3
j_call: TRBJ2-7
cdr3_aa: CASSASASGHYEQYF
cdr3_nt: TGCGCCAGCAGCGCTTCGGCCAGCGGTCACTACGAGCAGTACTTC

clone_size: many
d_call: TRBD1
v_call: TRBV5-5
j_call: TRBJ1-2
cdr3_aa: CASSLDPRQGGGYTF
cdr3_nt: TGTGCCAGCAGCTTGGACCCTCGACAGGGCGGTGGCTACACCTTC

clone_size: many
d_call: .
v_call: TRBV5-1
j_call: TRBJ2-7
cdr3_aa: CASSAGTPSRMRDYEQYF
cdr3_nt: TGCGCCAGCAGCGCCGGGACTCCGTCACGGATGAGGGACTACGAGCAGTACTTC

clone_size: many
d_call: TRBD2
v_call: TRBV5-1
j_call: TRBJ2-3
cdr3_aa: CASSFDPPGGGSDTQYF
cdr3_nt: TGCGCCAGCAGCTTTGATCCTCCGGGGGGGGGATCTGATACGCAGTATTTT

clone_size: many
d_call: .
v_call: TRBV4-2
j_call: TRBJ2-1
cdr3_aa: CASSQPGDNEQFF
cdr3_nt: TGTGCCAGCAGCCAACCCGGGGACAATGAGCAGTTCTTC

clone_size: many
d_call: TRBD2
v_call: TRBV24-1
j_call: TRBJ2-1
cdr3_aa: CATSDFGLAGGEQFF
cdr3_nt: TGTGCCACCAGTGATTTTGGCCTAGCGGGTGGTGAGCAGTTCTTC

clone_size: many
d_call: .
v_call: TRBV27
j_call: TRBJ2-7
cdr3_aa: CASSLSRTQPYEQYF
cdr3_nt: TGTGCCAGCAGTTTATCTCGCACGCAACCCTACGAGCAGTACTTC

clone_size: many
d_call: .
v_call: TRBV7-2
j_call: TRBJ1-5
cdr3_aa: CASSREYSNQPQHF
cdr3_nt: TGTGCCAGCAGCCGCGAATATAGCAATCAGCCCCAGCATTTT

clone_size: many
d_call: TRBD1
v_call: TRBV7-9
j_call: TRBJ1-6
cdr3_aa: CASSPRDRWRSPLHF
cdr3_nt: TGTGCCAGCAGCCCTCGGGACAGGTGGCGGTCACCCCTCCACTTT

clone_size: .
d_call: .
v_call: TRBV9
j_call: TRBJ2-7
cdr3_aa: CASSVSRDSYEQYF
cdr3_nt: TGTGCCAGCAGCGTAAGCCGGGACTCCTACGAGCAGTACTTC

clone_size: .
d_call: TRBD1
v_call: TRBV18
j_call: TRBJ1-3
cdr3_aa: CASSPPSGGSGNTIYF
cdr3_nt: TGTGCCAGCTCACCACCGTCAGGGGGCTCTGGAAACACCATATATTTT

clone_size: many
d_call: .
v_call: TRBV29-1
j_call: TRBJ1-2
cdr3_aa: CSAYREWGYGYTF
cdr3_nt: TGCAGCGCCTACAGGGAATGGGGCTATGGCTACACCTTC

clone_size: many
d_call: .
v_call: TRBV6-5
j_call: TRBJ2-3
cdr3_aa: CASSYSLGTGTDTQYF
cdr3_nt: TGTGCCAGCAGTTACTCGCTAGGGACCGGCACAGATACGCAGTATTTT

clone_size: many
d_call: TRBD1
v_call: TRBV24-1
j_call: TRBJ2-1
cdr3_aa: CATSRTGGNEQFF
cdr3_nt: TGTGCCACCTCCAGGACAGGGGGCAATGAGCAGTTCTTC